Here is one TCR beta chain with its context. This sample stems from a study of blood T cells in healthy people across ages. PCR was performed a second time for roughly 7 to 12 cycles using a sample-barcoded 5' primer and a J-beta primer mix. Each of the cDNA molecules was tagged by a template-switch adaptor with 12 random nucleotides. Using its own MiXCR run on the 5' RACE reads, TCRdb lists one record per CDR3 protein. The repertoire holds hundreds of thousands of distinct CDR3 sequences, with 52% as singletons. There were healthy Caucasian individuals from Russia, aged about 6 to 100, serving as donors. Every donor gave ten milliliters of peripheral blood. Trimming removed 5 bases from V and 5 bases from J; junction bases left unmatched: 8. The length of the CDR3 is 14 residues. Germline CDR1 MGHDK, CDR2 SYGVNS.

The TCR comes from an elderly woman in good health. Sequenced input: blood. The gene calls are TRBV25-1 and TRBJ1-1; TRBD1 aligns across 7 bases. The CDR3 nucleotides read TGTGCCAGCAGTTTCCCTGGCAGGGGGACTGAAGCTTTCTTT. This gives the protein CASSFPGRGTEAFF. The whole variable domain, remainder taken from reference TRBV25-1 and TRBJ1-1, is EADIYQTPRYLVIGTGKKITLECSQTMGHDKMYWYQQDPGMELHLIHYSYGVNSTEKGDLSSESTVSRIRTEHFPLTLESARPSHTSQYLCASSFPGRGTEAFFGQGTRLTVV.